Each of the 4 T cell receptor beta chains below was sequenced from the same sample in a study of blood T cell repertoires in COVID-19. Assay: immunoSEQ multiplex PCR; the TCRdb copy retains only in-frame clones and omits some. The sample holds around 60,000 clones, more than 70% seen once. The material sequenced was peripheral blood. The receptors were sampled from a young man with COVID-19, enrolled during active disease.

The J gene is TRBJ1-5, the V gene TRBV28, with D possibly matching TRBD1 (5 bases). In germline, CDR1 is MDHEN, CDR2 SYDVKM. Trimming cost V 7 bases and J 4 bases, with 17 bases left between them. CDR3 length equals 15 residues. CDR3 DNA sequence: TGTGCCAGCACCTTCCGACGGGGGTCAAATCAGCCCCAGCATTTT. Translation: CASTFRRGSNQPQHF.

The V and J genes are TRBV19 and TRBJ1-6; D is unclear. Between the trimmed V and J ends, which lost 10 bases and 6 bases, there was a span of 19 bases. Germline loops: CDR1 LNHDA, CDR2 SQIVND (reference sequence). This CDR3 is built from 15 residues. CDR3 protein: CATNVGGMGNSPLHF. As DNA, the CDR3 is TGTGCCACCAACGTTGGAGGGATGGGTAATTCACCCCTCCACTTT.

The CDR3 reads CASSYQGKNEQYF. The CDR3 DNA follows: TGTGCCAGCAGTTACCAGGGGAAGAACGAGCAGTACTTC. The J gene is TRBJ2-7, the V gene TRBV6-5, with D tentatively TRBD1 (6 bases). The V and J ends lost 2 bases and 5 bases respectively, with 10 bases between them. From germline, CDR1 is MNHEY and CDR2 SVGAGI. CDR3 length: 13 amino acids.

In this sample, this clone turned up many times. V usage is TRBV11-3 and J usage is TRBJ1-6; D possibly corresponds to TRBD1 (5 bases). The CDR3 is 15 residues long. Trimming took off 1 base at V and 5 bases at J, with 9 bases between the two ends. CDR1 is SGHNT and CDR2 is YENEEA in the germline V gene. The DNA for the CDR3 is TGTGCCAGCAGCTTAGTAGGGACTAATAATTCACCCCTCCACTTT. Its protein product is CASSLVGTNNSPLHF.